This T cell receptor beta chain was profiled in a study of blood T cell repertoires in COVID-19. Study-level information: Samples taken during acute and convalescent COVID-19 were collected in the United States, Italy and Spain.

Clones were read by immunoSEQ multiplex PCR, and TCRdb kept only the in-frame ones, dropping some. The table lists 200,000 to 250,000 clones, 84% of them singletons. A remark on this clone: Germline is not matched at one junction end, which may reflect a read error.

This CDR3 has 16 amino acids. The germline V gene has CDR1 MDHEN and CDR2 SYDVKM. The V gene is TRBV28, the J gene TRBJ1-5; weak D call: TRBD1 (6 bases). The sequenced sample consisted of peripheral blood. The TCR was taken from a woman between 25 and 40 years old who had recovered from COVID-19. The CDR3 reads CASNLGGGTQNQPQHF. CDR3 sequence (DNA): TGTGCCAGCAATTTAGGGGGGGGGACTCAAAATCAGCCCCAGCATTTT.